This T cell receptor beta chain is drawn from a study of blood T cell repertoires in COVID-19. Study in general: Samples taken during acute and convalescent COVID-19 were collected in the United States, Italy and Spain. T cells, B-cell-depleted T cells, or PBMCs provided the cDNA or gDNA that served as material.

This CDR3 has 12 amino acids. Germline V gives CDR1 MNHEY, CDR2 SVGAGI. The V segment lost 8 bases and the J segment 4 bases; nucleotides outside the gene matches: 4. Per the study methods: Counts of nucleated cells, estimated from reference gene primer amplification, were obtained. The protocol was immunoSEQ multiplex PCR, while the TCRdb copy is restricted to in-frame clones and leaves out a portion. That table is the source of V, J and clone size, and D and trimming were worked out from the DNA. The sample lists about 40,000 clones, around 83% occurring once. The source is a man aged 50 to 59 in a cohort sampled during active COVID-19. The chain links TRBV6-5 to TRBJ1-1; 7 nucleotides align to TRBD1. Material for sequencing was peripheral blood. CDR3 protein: CASYYRGTEAFF. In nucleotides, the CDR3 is TGTGCCAGCTATTACAGGGGCACTGAAGCTTTCTTT.